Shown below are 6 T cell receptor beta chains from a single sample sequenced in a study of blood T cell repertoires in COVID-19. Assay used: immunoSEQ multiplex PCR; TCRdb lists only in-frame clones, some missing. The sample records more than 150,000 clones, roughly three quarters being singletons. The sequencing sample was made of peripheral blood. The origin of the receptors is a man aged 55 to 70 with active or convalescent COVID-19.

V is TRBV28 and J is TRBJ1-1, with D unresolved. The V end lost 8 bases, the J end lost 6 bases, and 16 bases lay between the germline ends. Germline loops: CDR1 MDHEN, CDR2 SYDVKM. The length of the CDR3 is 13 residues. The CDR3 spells CASRSSLSAEAFF. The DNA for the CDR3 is TGTGCCAGCCGGAGCAGCCTAAGCGCTGAAGCTTTCTTT.

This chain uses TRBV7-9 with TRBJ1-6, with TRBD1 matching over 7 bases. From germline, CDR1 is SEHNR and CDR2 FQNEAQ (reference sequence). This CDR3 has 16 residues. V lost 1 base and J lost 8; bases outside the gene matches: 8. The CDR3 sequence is CASSLGVGGGDSPLHF. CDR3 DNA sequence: TGTGCCAGCAGCTTAGGCGTAGGGGGCGGTGATTCACCCCTCCACTTT.

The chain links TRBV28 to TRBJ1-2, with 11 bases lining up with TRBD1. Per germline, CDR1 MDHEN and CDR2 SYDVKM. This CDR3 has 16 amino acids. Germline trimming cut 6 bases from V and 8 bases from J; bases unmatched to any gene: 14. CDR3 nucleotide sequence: TGTGCCAGCAGGAGTATAACCGGGACAGGGGGAGGGGGCTACACCTTC. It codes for CASRSITGTGGGGYTF.

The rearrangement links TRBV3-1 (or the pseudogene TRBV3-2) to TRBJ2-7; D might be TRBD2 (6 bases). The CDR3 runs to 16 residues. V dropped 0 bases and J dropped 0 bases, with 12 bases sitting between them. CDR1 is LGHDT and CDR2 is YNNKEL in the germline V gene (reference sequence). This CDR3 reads CASSQDGGGNSYEQYF. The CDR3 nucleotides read TGTGCCAGCAGCCAAGATGGTGGGGGGAACTCCTACGAGCAGTACTTC.

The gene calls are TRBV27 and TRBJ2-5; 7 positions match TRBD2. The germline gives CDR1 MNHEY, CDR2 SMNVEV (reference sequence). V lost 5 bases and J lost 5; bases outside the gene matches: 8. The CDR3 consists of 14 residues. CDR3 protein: CASSPQAGRETQYF. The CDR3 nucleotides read TGTGCCAGCAGTCCGCAAGCGGGAAGGGAGACCCAGTACTTC.

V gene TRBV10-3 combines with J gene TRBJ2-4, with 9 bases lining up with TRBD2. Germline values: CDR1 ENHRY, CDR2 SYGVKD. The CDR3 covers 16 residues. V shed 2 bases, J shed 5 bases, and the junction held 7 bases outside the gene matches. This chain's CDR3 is CAISEDSGSGENIQYF. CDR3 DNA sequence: TGTGCCATCAGTGAGGATAGCGGGAGTGGGGAAAACATTCAGTACTTC.